The subject of this entry is one T cell receptor (beta chain). According to the study, TCR beta libraries were built with iRepertoire HTBI primers and CDR3-region Arm-PCR. Original methodology: Identification yielded about 66 TRBV and roughly 14 TRBJ segments across samples. One entry per CDR3 protein results from TCRdb running MiXCR on the multiplex PCR reads. TCRdb's processing, not the authors' own work, is the source of the V and J calls. The sample contains roughly 500,000 distinct CDR3 sequences, roughly 14% of which appear only once. Time point described: newly diagnosed GD, antithyroid drugs for less than 3 months. PBMC RNA was the source of the TCR library. V trimming: 4 bases; J trimming: 8 bases; junction bases outside the gene matches: 4. The CDR3 consists of 14 residues. The record originates from a study of regulatory T cells in long-lasting Graves disease. The sample was also reused in another study, on T cells in Graves' hyperthyroidism and ophthalmopathy.

The V gene is TRBV12-3 or TRBV12-4, the J gene TRBJ1-3; 11 positions match TRBD1. The material sequenced was peripheral blood mononuclear cells (PBMCs), taken at new diagnosis, from a patient treated with antithyroid drugs. The clonotype comes from a man aged 25-45 years with Graves disease. The CDR3, as DNA: TGTGCCAGCAGTTCCGGGACAGGGGGAGACACCATATATTTT. Its protein product is CASSSGTGGDTIYF.